What follows are 30 T cell receptor beta chains derived from one specimen sequenced in a study of Graves' ophthalmopathy and Graves' hyperthyroidism. Amplification of TCR beta CDR3 regions used RNA transcripts. HTBI primers served in a first-round RT-PCR, which a second-round multiplex PCR followed. MiXCR, applied by TCRdb to the multiplex PCR reads, yields one record per CDR3 protein. The sample has about 1.1 million distinct CDR3 sequences; about 35% are singletons. Sequences were obtained from peripheral blood or thyroid tissue (not recorded which). The receptor source for this set is an adult man with Graves' hyperthyroidism.

Points on this clonotype: Mismatch with germline at one junction end may stem from a read error. V gene TRBV7-7 combines with J gene TRBJ2-1; the match to TRBD1 covers 8 bases. The CDR3 runs to 14 residues. Germline V gene data show CDR1 as SSHAT and CDR2 as FNYEAQ (reference sequence). The CDR3 nucleotides read TGTGCTAGCAGCTTAGCCGACAGGGGTACTGAGCAGTTCTTC. Protein product: CASSLADRGTEQFF.

The chain has TRBV5-4 and TRBJ2-2; weak D call: TRBD2 (6 bases). Germline values: CDR1 SGHNT, CDR2 YYREEE (reference sequence). Deletions cut 0 bases from V and 5 bases from J, with 14 bases between. The CDR3 has 16 residues. This CDR3 reads CASSLGGSGGTGELFF. CDR3 bases: TGTGCCAGCAGCTTGGGAGGTAGCGGAGGGACCGGGGAGCTGTTTTTT.

This clonotype turned up a few times. The V gene is TRBV6-6, the J gene TRBJ1-1, with a weak D call TRBD1 (6 bases). Between the trimmed V and J ends, which lost 4 bases and 4 bases, there was a span of 13 bases. The germline gives CDR1 MNHNY, CDR2 SVGAGI (reference sequence). The CDR3 spans 14 residues. CDR3: CASSSTGHSTEAFF. The CDR3 DNA reads TGTGCCAGCAGTTCCACGGGACACAGCACTGAAGCTTTCTTT.

This clonotype was counted between two and nine times. The chain recombines TRBV6-5 with TRBJ1-1; D is undetermined. This CDR3 is built from 17 residues. Trimming removed 4 bases at V and 1 base at J, with 19 bases between. Germline assignment: CDR1 MNHEY and CDR2 SVGAGI. CDR3 region: CASSSAFFGSGNTEAFF. CDR3 nucleotides: TGTGCCAGCAGTTCGGCTTTTTTTGGGTCGGGGAACACTGAAGCTTTCTTT.

This clonotype has only one observation. This may come from a read error, since a much larger clone is one base off. This chain links TRBV2 with TRBJ2-7, with 7 bases that match TRBD1. The V segment lost 7 bases and the J segment 3 bases; nucleotides outside the gene matches: 9. This CDR3 region has 14 residues. The germline V gene encodes CDR1 SNHLY and CDR2 FYNNEI. The CDR3 region has the DNA TGTGCCAGCAAACCGGAACAGGGGTTCTACGAGCAGTACTTC. The encoded protein is CASKPEQGFYEQYF.

Comments on this clonotype: A read error may produce the germline difference seen at one junction end. The J gene is TRBJ1-1, the V gene TRBV19, with D possibly TRBD1 on 5 matching bases. Per the germline V gene, CDR1 is LNHDA and CDR2 is SQIVND (reference sequence). CDR3 length: 15 amino acids. The CDR3 sequence: CASSMIVRGSTEAFF. CDR3 sequence (DNA): TGTGCCAGCAGTATGATCGTAAGGGGTAGCACTGAAGCTTTCTTT.

In this sample, this clonotype turned up many times. This chain connects TRBV29-1 to TRBJ2-7; 10 bases line up with TRBD1. CDR3 length equals 13 residues. Germline assignment: CDR1 SQVTM and CDR2 ANQGSEA. Losses at the gene ends were 1 base for V and 3 bases for J; bases not matched to a gene: 0. The CDR3: CSVEGTGGYEQYF. The DNA of the CDR3 is TGCAGCGTTGAAGGGACAGGGGGCTACGAGCAGTACTTC.

The chain carries TRBV9 and TRBJ2-5; 8 nucleotides line up with TRBD1. This CDR3 has 16 residues. Losses at the gene ends were 4 bases for V and 2 bases for J; bases not matched to a gene: 10. Germline V gene lookup returns CDR1 SGDLS and CDR2 YYNGEE. CDR3 residues: CASSKGTGGAQETQYF. The CDR3 DNA sequence: TGTGCCAGCAGCAAAGGGACAGGCGGGGCTCAAGAGACCCAGTACTTC.

The CDR3 bases are TGTGCCAGCAGAACGACAGGGGGTGAATTAAACACTGAAGCTTTCTTT. This sequence encodes CASRTTGGELNTEAFF. V is TRBV10-3 and J is TRBJ1-1; the match to TRBD1 covers 9 bases. J was trimmed by 2 bases and V by 10 bases; bases with no gene match: 14. The CDR3 consists of 16 residues. Germline-derived CDR1 and CDR2 are ENHRY and SYGVKD.

This chain uses TRBV9 with TRBJ2-5; TRBD2 matches at 14 bases. Per the germline V gene, CDR1 is SGDLS and CDR2 is YYNGEE. V was pared by 4 bases and J by 5 bases, with 13 bases of the junction left unmatched. The length of the CDR3 is 18 residues. The CDR3 protein is CASSPRQGTSGSGETQYF. The CDR3 nucleotides are TGTGCCAGCAGCCCACGACAGGGGACTAGCGGGAGCGGGGAGACCCAGTACTTC.

There are many counts of this clonotype. The rearrangement links TRBV20-1 to TRBJ2-6; D unresolved. The CDR3 loop spans 14 amino acids. In germline, CDR1 is DFQATT, CDR2 SNEGSKA (reference sequence). V shed 6 bases and J shed 0 bases, with 9 bases lying between them. The CDR3 nucleotides are TGCAGTGCCTCAGGATTCTCTGGGGCCAACGTCCTGACTTTC. As protein: CSASGFSGANVLTF.

This rearrangement joins TRBV20-1 to TRBJ1-2, with TRBD1 identical over 7 bases. The CDR3 loop spans 13 amino acids. V was pared by 6 bases and J by 5 bases, with 9 bases of the junction left unmatched. Germline assignment: CDR1 DFQATT and CDR2 SNEGSKA (reference sequence). As DNA, the CDR3 is TGCAGTGCCCGACCCGGGACAGAGTATGGCTACACCTTC. Its translation: CSARPGTEYGYTF.

The V gene is TRBV5-1, the J gene TRBJ2-2; D gene uncertain. Germline-derived CDR1 and CDR2 are SGHRS and YFSETQ. The CDR3 spans 15 residues. The V end was cut by 1 base, the J end by 0 bases, with 7 bases between. DNA for the CDR3: TGCGCCAGCAGCTTGAAGAATACGAACACCGGGGAGCTGTTTTTT. Protein sequence: CASSLKNTNTGELFF.

This clonotype was counted once. The gene calls are TRBV7-8 and TRBJ2-7; the match to TRBD2 covers 8 bases. V lost 5 bases and J lost 6; bases outside the gene matches: 12. This CDR3 is 15 amino acids long. Germline CDR1 and CDR2: SGHVS and FQNEAQ. CDR3 sequence: CASSQNSGTSGEQYF. CDR3 DNA: TGTGCCAGCAGCCAAAATAGCGGGACCTCGGGCGAGCAGTACTTC.

This clonotype appeared a single time. As the CDR3 is not closed by the conserved phenylalanine or tryptophan, this likely results from a read error. The DNA is omitted, as the CDR3 cannot be located on it reliably, and the CDR3 follows TCRdb's listing. V is TRBV20-1 and J is TRBJ2-1; the table gives TRBD2 as D, unverified against the DNA. Including both end residues, the CDR3 is 8 amino acids long. Germline values: CDR1 DFQATT, CDR2 SNEGSKA (reference sequence). The CDR3 loop reads CSATQRTS.

This clonotype was detected ten times or more. This chain uses TRBV20-1 with TRBJ1-5; 7 positions agree with TRBD1. CDR1 is DFQATT, CDR2 SNEGSKA, per germline (reference sequence). V shed 6 bases and J 7 bases; nucleotides not matched to a gene: 9. The CDR3 contains 13 residues. The CDR3 DNA follows: TGCAGTGCCGTTGGGACAGATAAACAGCCCCAGCATTTT. Amino acids: CSAVGTDKQPQHF.

The rearrangement uses TRBV6-1 and TRBJ1-5, with 11 bases fitting TRBD1. Unmatched junction bases numbered 15, after V lost 8 bases and J lost 6 bases. The germline CDR1 and CDR2 sequences are MNHNS and SASEGT. The CDR3 runs to 17 residues. Written as DNA, the CDR3 is TGTGCCAGCCGGCTCCTGGCCGGGACAGGGGGGATTCAGCCCCAGCATTTT. It specifies CASRLLAGTGGIQPQHF.

This clonotype has only a few counts. The chain couples TRBV7-9 to TRBJ1-5; D is unresolved. This CDR3 is built from 14 residues. Trimming removed 2 bases at V and 0 bases at J, with 5 bases between. CDR1 is SEHNR and CDR2 is FQNEAQ in the germline V gene (reference sequence). DNA for the CDR3: TGTGCCAGCAGCTTATGGAATAGCAATCAGCCCCAGCATTTT. Translating it yields CASSLWNSNQPQHF.

This clonotype was counted many times. The CDR3 nucleotides are TGTGCCAGCAGCTTGGGCGGAATATCACCCCTCCACTTT. Its protein is CASSLGGISPLHF. The rearrangement joins TRBV5-8 to TRBJ1-6; D gene uncertain. Germline values: CDR1 SGHTS, CDR2 YDEGEE. Trimming left V 0 bases short and J 10 bases short, with 8 bases between. The CDR3 has 13 residues.

For this clonotype: A read error may explain this, as a much larger clone is one base away. This chain links TRBV29-1 with TRBJ1-4; 7 bases are shared with TRBD1. This CDR3 is 12 amino acids long. Germline CDR1 and CDR2: SQVTM and ANQGSEA. The CDR3 DNA sequence: TGCAGCGGGGGACAGAATAATGAAAAACTGCTTTTT. This sequence encodes CSGGQNNEKLLF.

This clonotype was found many times. This chain links TRBV4-3 with TRBJ2-5; D remains unclear. The CDR3 is 14 residues long. V was shortened by 4 bases and J by 5 bases, with 14 bases between the two germline ends. Germline CDR1 LGHNA, CDR2 YSLEER. The CDR3 nucleotides read TGCGCCAGCAGCCCCTCCCTCTCGTGGGAGACCCAGTACTTC. Translation gives CASSPSLSWETQYF.

J is TRBJ1-5 and V is TRBV28; 9 bases are shared with TRBD1. After removal of 10 bases from V and 9 bases from J, the junction contained 10 bases not matched to a gene. Germline CDR1 reads MDHEN; CDR2 reads SYDVKM. CDR3 length equals 13 residues. The DNA for the CDR3 is TGTGCCACACAAAACAGGGGGCAACGGCCCCAGCATTTT. The encoded protein is CATQNRGQRPQHF.

This clonotype was counted between two and nine times. The genes are TRBV5-5 and TRBJ2-6, with D unresolved. Germline CDR1 is SGHKS and CDR2 is YYEKEE (reference sequence). V shed 4 bases and J shed 2 bases, with 13 bases lying between them. The CDR3 is made up of 16 amino acids. CDR3 residues: CASSPPGRTGANVLTF. The CDR3 DNA sequence: TGTGCCAGCAGCCCGCCTGGTAGGACTGGGGCCAACGTCCTGACTTTC.

This chain links TRBV20-1 with TRBJ1-5; no clear D. The germline V gene has CDR1 DFQATT and CDR2 SNEGSKA (reference sequence). The CDR3 consists of 13 residues. Trimming shortened V by 4 bases and J by 2 bases, and 9 bases separated the two germline ends. The CDR3 region is CSAISDGNQPQHF. The CDR3 DNA reads as TGCAGTGCTATTTCGGACGGCAATCAGCCCCAGCATTTT.

This clonotype was observed at least ten times. The V call is TRBV20-1, the J call TRBJ2-5; D is unresolved. This CDR3 comprises 12 residues. The V end was cut by 6 bases, the J end by 2 bases, with 10 bases between. From germline, CDR1 is DFQATT and CDR2 SNEGSKA (reference sequence). The CDR3 here is CSATGMQETQYF. The CDR3 DNA is TGCAGTGCCACGGGTATGCAAGAGACCCAGTACTTC.

This clonotype was observed a handful of times. The gene calls are TRBV11-2 and TRBJ2-5; 11 positions match TRBD2. The CDR3 runs 16 residues. V trimming: 5 bases; J trimming: 5 bases; junction bases outside the gene matches: 10. The germline gives CDR1 SGHAT, CDR2 FQNNGV. The CDR3 region is CASSAPTSGGLETQYF. For the CDR3, the DNA is TGTGCCAGCAGCGCCCCCACTAGCGGGGGTTTGGAGACCCAGTACTTC.

For this clonotype: One junction end does not reproduce the germline sequence, and a read error may be involved. The chain couples TRBV7-2 to TRBJ2-5; D tentatively reads TRBD1 or TRBD2 (5 bases each). Per the germline V gene, CDR1 is SGHTA and CDR2 is FQGNSA. The CDR3 has 15 amino acids. The CDR3 protein is CACSLGTAVGETQYF. The DNA of the CDR3 is TGTGCCTGCAGCCTAGGGACCGCCGTCGGGGAGACCCAGTACTTC.

This clonotype was seen at least ten times. The rearrangement links TRBV29-1 to TRBJ2-7; TRBD1 matches at 7 bases. Looked up from germline, CDR1 is SQVTM and CDR2 is ANQGSEA. V shed 1 base, J shed 0 bases, and the junction held 12 bases outside the gene matches. This CDR3 is 17 amino acids long. The CDR3 spells CSVEGIRGSPHSYEQYF. The CDR3, as DNA: TGCAGCGTTGAAGGAATCAGGGGGTCCCCTCACTCCTACGAGCAGTACTTC.

In its sample, this clonotype was seen a few times. V gene TRBV6-5 combines with J gene TRBJ1-1; D ambiguous. Germline V CDR1 and CDR2: MNHEY, SVGAGI. The CDR3 has 14 amino acids. Trimming cost V 6 bases and J 4 bases, with 15 bases left between them. Here the CDR3 DNA reads TGTGCCAGCAGCCGCGATTTAGAAGTCACTGAAGCTTTCTTT. Its protein is CASSRDLEVTEAFF.

This chain uses TRBV6-5 with TRBJ1-6, with D perhaps TRBD1 (5 bases). Germline CDR1 MNHEY, CDR2 SVGAGI. The CDR3 has 13 residues. V lost 2 bases and J 8 bases, leaving 7 bases between the germline ends. DNA for the CDR3: TGTGCCAGCAGTTACCAACAGGATTCACCCCTCCACTTT. Protein: CASSYQQDSPLHF.